The sequence of this T cell receptor (beta chain) was determined in a study of CD8 T cells in ankylosing spondylitis. TCRdb re-called the 5' RACE reads with MiXCR, one entry per CDR3 protein. The data contain around 88,000 distinct CDR3 sequences, 8.5% to 9% of them singletons. The CDR3 is 8 amino acids. V was pared by 11 bases and J by 5 bases, with 4 bases between. General study points: Researchers report that disease-linked clones proved CD8+ and relatively rare in peripheral blood.

There are many counts of this clonotype. The antigen is undetermined. The sequence was obtained from a male donor with ankylosing spondylitis or in good health (not recorded which). The specimen was blood, either unsorted or a sorted T cell fraction (not recorded which). The chain uses TRBV23-1 and TRBJ2-7, with D unclear. TRBV23-1 is classed as an ORF, of uncertain function. CDR3 protein: CARNEQYF. CDR3 DNA: TGCGCCCGAAACGAGCAGTACTTC.